This record concerns one T cell receptor beta chain sequence. Its antigen is currently unknown. Looked up from germline, CDR1 is SGHNT and CDR2 is YYREEE (reference sequence). Trimming stripped 1 base from V and 4 bases from J, with 9 bases between. This CDR3 has 15 residues. This entry comes from a study of monozygotic twins with cystic fibrosis. Looking at the study overall: With roughly 16 PCR cycles, barcoded libraries came from roughly 3 micrograms of fragmented DNA. Regarding the study as a whole: V usage most resembled the co-twin in 13 of 16 pairs.

Clones were read by immunoSEQ multiplex PCR, and TCRdb kept only the in-frame ones, dropping some. The table lists about 36,000 clones, 90% to 95% of them singletons, with less than 0.2% in the top ten. The chain joins TRBV5-4 to TRBJ1-6; D gene ambiguous. The material sequenced was blood. The sequence was collected from a boy younger than 10 with cystic fibrosis. CDR3 coding DNA: TGTGCCAGCAGCTTGTTAACAGATTATAATTCACCCCTCCACTTT. Translation gives CASSLLTDYNSPLHF.